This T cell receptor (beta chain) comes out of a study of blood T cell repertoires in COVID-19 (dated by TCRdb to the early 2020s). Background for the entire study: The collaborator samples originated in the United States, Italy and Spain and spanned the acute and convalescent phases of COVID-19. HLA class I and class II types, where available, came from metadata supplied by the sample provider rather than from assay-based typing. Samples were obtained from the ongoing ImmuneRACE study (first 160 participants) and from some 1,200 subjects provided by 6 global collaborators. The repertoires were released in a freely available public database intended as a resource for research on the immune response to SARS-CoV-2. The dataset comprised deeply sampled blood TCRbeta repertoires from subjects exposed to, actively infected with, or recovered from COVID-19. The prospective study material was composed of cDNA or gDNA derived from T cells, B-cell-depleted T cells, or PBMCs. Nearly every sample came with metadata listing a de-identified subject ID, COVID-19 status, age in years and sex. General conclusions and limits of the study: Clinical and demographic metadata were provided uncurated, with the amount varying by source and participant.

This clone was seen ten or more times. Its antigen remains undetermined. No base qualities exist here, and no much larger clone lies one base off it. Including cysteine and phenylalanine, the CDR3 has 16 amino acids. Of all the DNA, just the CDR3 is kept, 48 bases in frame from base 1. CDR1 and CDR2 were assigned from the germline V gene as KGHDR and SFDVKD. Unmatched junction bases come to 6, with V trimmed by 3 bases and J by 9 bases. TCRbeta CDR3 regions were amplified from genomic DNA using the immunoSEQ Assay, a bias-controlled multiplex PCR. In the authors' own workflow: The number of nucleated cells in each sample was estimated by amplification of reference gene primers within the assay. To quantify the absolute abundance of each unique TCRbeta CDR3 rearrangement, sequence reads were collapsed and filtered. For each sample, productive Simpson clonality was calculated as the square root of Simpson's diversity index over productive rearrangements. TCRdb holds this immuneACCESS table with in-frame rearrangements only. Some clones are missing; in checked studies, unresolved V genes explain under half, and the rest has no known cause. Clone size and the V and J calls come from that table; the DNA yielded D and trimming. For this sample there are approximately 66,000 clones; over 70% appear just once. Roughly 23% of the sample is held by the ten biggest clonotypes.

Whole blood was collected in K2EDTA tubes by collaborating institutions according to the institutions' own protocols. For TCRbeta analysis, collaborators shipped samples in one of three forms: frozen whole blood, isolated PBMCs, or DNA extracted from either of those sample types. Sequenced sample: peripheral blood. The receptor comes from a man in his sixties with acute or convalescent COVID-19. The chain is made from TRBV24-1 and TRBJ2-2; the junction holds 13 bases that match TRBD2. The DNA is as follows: TGTGCCACCAGTGATGGACTAGCGGGGGACGGGTGGGAGCTGTTTTTT. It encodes CATSDGLAGDGWELFF.